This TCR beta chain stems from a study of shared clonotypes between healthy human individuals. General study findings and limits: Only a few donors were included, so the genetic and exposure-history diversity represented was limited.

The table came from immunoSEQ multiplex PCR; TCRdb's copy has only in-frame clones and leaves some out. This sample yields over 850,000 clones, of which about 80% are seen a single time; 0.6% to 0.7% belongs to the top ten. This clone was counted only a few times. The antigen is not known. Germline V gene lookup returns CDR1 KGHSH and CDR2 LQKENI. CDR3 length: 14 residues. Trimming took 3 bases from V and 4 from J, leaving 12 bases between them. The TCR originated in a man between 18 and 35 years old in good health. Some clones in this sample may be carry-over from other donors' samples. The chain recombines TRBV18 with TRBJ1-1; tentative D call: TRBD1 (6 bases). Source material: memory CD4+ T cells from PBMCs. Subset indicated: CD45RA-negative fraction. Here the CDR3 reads CASSPLDSPTEAFF. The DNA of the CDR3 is TGTGCCAGCTCACCTTTGGACAGTCCCACTGAAGCTTTCTTT.